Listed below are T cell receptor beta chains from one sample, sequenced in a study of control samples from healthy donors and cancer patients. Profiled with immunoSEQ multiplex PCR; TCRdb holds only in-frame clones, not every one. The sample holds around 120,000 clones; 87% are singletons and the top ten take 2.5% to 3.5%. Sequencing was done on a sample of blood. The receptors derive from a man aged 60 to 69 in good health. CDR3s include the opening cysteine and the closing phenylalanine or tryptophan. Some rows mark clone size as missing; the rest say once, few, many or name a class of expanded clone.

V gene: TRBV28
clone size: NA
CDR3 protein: CASSLPVGEQYF

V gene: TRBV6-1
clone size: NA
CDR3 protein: CASSEGRIAGASGYTF

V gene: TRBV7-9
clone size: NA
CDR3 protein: CASSRGTSGGGGEEQFF

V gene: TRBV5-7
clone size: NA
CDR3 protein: CASSDGQGMTQPQHF

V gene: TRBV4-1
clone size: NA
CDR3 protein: CASSQEGGRTTDTQYF

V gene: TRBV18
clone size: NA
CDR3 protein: CASSGTSGGPGTDTQYF

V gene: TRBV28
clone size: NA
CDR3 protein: CASRDYGTGDNSPLHF

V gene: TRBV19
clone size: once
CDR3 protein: CASSGRGSQETQYF

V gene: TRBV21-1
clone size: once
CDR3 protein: CASSQGGGATNEKLFF

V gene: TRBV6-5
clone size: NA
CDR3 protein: CASSPADRGNQPQHF

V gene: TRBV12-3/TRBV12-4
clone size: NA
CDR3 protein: CASSFEVPVEAFF

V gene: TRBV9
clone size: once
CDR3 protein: CASSVDSGKNIQYF

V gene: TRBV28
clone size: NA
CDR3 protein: CASDRRGSRDRYQPQHF

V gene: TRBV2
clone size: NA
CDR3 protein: CASSEGGGPPYEQYF

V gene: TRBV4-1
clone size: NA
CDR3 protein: CASSQDGAQGSQKLFF

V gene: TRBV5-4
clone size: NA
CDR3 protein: CASSGTGEAEKLFF

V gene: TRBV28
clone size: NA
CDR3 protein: CASSLISGGLNEKLFF

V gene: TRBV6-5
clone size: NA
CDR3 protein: CASSYRGADYGYTF

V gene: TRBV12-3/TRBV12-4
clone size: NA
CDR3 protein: CASSSNRWETQYF

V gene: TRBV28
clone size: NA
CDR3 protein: CASTGTGTSYGYTF

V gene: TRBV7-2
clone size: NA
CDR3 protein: CASSLGAGFDEQFF

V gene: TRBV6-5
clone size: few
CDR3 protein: CASSFGRNNSPLHF

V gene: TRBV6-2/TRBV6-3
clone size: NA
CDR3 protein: CASSYGGGVGAKNIQYF

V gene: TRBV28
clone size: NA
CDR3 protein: CASSIGDGYTF

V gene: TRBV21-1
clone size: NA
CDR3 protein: CASSKLPQGKEAFF

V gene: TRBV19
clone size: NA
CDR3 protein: CASSMSGYQETQYF

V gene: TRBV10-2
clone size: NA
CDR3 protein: CASRETGDIYGYTF

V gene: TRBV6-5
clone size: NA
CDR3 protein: CASSYSMNTEAFF

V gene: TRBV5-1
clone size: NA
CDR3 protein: CASSLTGANEQYF

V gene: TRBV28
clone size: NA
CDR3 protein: CASSLWGTGVIYGYTF

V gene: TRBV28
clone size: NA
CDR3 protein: CASSPQGPYEQYF

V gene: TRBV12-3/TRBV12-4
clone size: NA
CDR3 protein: CASSLVITDTQYF

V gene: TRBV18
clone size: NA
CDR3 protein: CASSPPGITGELFF

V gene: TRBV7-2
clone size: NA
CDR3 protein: CASRSGTGGLGTPLHF

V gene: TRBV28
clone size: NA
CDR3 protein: CASSLSRDRVNQPQHF

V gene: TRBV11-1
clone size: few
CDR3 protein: CATLYEQYF

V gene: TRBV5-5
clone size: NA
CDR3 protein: CASSQEPYSNQPQHF

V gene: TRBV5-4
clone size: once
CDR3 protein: CASSRPGTQITDTQYF

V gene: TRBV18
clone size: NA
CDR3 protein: CASSPQQDLRGGGRGYTF

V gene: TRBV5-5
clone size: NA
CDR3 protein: CASSWTVPSYNEQFF

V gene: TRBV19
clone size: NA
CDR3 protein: CASSTSSGNQPQHF

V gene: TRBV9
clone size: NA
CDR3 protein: CASSGRTQETQYF

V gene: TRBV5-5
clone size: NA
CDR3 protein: CASSLESSLGFTDTQYF

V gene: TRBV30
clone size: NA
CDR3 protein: CAWTTGDPHGYTF

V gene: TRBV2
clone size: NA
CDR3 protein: CASSGTSGSSTDTQYF

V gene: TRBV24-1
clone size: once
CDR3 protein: CATSDPPGTGSTDTQYF

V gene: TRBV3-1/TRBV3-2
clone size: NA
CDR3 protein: CASSQPSGTGEKLFF

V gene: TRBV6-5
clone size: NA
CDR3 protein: CASPRTGDATQYF

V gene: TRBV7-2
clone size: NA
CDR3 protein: CASTRGATNEKLFF

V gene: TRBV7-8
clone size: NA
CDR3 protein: CASSLIASPSYEQYF

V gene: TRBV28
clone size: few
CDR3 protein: CASSLGRGGSVNYGYTF

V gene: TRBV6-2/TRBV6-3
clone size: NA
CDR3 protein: CASSYSSGKNSGNTIYF

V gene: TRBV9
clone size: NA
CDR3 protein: CASSVVGGNYGYTF

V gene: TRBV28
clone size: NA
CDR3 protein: CASKLQGNTEAFF

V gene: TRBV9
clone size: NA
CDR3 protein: CASSGNYGYTF

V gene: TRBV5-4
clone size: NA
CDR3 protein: CASSLGGVGTEAFF